This TCR beta chain was documented in a study of T cell repertoires in cytomegalovirus infection. Whole-study context: Well-studied HLA-B-restricted CMV epitopes were used in the study alongside recently identified HLA-C-restricted ones. CMV infection and matching HLA type were both indicated by public TCR beta signatures.

V was shortened by 0 bases and J by 1 base, with 9 bases between the two germline ends. The CDR3 consists of 15 residues. CDR1 is LNHNV, CDR2 YYDKDF, per germline (reference sequence). As concerns this clonotype: Its specificity is not known.

Study-wide results and caveats: The ex vivo response showed dominance by HLA-C-restricted CMV-specific TCR beta clonotypes. Carriers of CMV and the relevant HLA type were discriminated by public TCR beta frequency.

TCRdb called the reads again in MiXCR, with one record for every CDR3 protein. The sample yields 650,000 to 900,000 distinct CDR3 sequences, 25% to 35% seen once. The origin of this receptor is a human donor in good health (CMV status not recorded). Some clones in this sample may be carry-over from other donors' samples. Sequences were derived from cultured CD8+ T cells from PBMCs, sampled from culture after CMV antigen stimulation. The chain joins TRBV15 to TRBJ1-1; D remains unclear. CDR3 nucleotide sequence: TGTGCCACCAGCAGAGATCGGAGCCAGAACACTGAAGCTTTCTTT. Translated, it gives CATSRDRSQNTEAFF. Full variable domain (missing parts from reference TRBV15 and TRBJ1-1): DAMVIQNPRYQVTQFGKPVTLSCSQTLNHNVMYWYQQKSSQAPKLLFHYYDKDFNNEADTPDNFQSRRPNTSFCFLDIRSPGLGDTAMYLCATSRDRSQNTEAFFGQGTRLTVV.